These 25 T cell receptor beta chains were all obtained from the same sample, sequenced in a study of human T cells and chemical hapten exposure (dated by TCRdb to the early 2020s). This sample's time point label indicates: patch test 3, about 24 weeks after DPC sensitization. Read against the paper, the sample's treatment or condition label means: therapeutic diphenylcyclopropenone sensitization with weekly scalp DPC. The library was prepared using RACE. TCRdb records NextSeq 500 as the sequencer. TCRdb's own reprocessing of the public reads used fastp at Q25 and MiXCR and kept productive beta chains. Each entry is one CDR3 protein sequence, shown with its most common DNA and genes. This sample comprises 150,000 to 200,000 distinct CDR3 sequences, about a quarter of them detected only once. Together, the top ten hold approximately 2.1% of the sample. Specimen: whole blood, collected in connection with sensitization to the hapten diphenylcyclopropenone (DPC). All receptors derive from a woman between 18 and 29 years old with alopecia areata. Some clones in this sample may be carry-over from other donors' samples.

This clonotype was seen only a few times. This sequence joins TRBV4-1 and TRBJ1-6; the D is unclear. Trimming stripped 1 base from V and 5 bases from J, with 6 bases between. In germline, CDR1 is MGHRA, CDR2 YSYEKL. CDR3 size: 14 residues. The DNA for the CDR3 is TGCGCCAGCAGCCAAGTACTGAATAATTCACCCCTCCACTTT. Translating it yields CASSQVLNNSPLHF.

This chain uses TRBV9 with TRBJ2-3; D call uncertain. Trimming left V 9 bases short and J 8 bases short, with 25 bases between. This CDR3 has 15 residues. Looked up from germline, CDR1 is SGDLS and CDR2 is YYNGEE. The CDR3 coding sequence is TGTGCCAAATCATCCCTCTGGTGGGCCATGGGTACGCAGTATTTT. It translates to CAKSSLWWAMGTQYF.

The CDR3 loop is CASSVGDTKNIQYF. The CDR3 DNA is TGTGCCAGCAGCGTGGGGGACACGAAAAACATTCAGTACTTC. The chain carries TRBV5-5 and TRBJ2-4; weak D call: TRBD1 (6 bases). Germline lookup yields CDR1 SGHKS and CDR2 YYEKEE (reference sequence). The CDR3 runs to 14 residues. The V end was cut by 4 bases, the J end by 4 bases, with 12 bases between.

This clonotype has more than one count but fewer than ten. The chain is built from TRBV10-3 and TRBJ1-4; tentatively, D is TRBD1 (5 bases). The germline V gene encodes CDR1 ENHRY and CDR2 SYGVKD. This CDR3 is built from 13 residues. Trimming pared 4 bases from V and 11 bases from J, leaving 14 bases between. For the CDR3, the DNA is TGTGCCATCAGTGCGGGACGGGGGGAGAAACTGTTTTTT. It specifies CAISAGRGEKLFF.

This clonotype was counted only a few times. The chain recombines TRBV28 with TRBJ1-1, with D hard to call. CDR3 length equals 14 residues. CDR1 is MDHEN and CDR2 is SYDVKM in the germline V gene. V was shortened by 6 bases and J by 4 bases, with 15 bases between the two germline ends. CDR3 bases: TGTGCCAGCAGGCGAATAGGGAGGGTCACTGAAGCTTTCTTT. It codes for CASRRIGRVTEAFF.

The CDR3 region is CASSAGGETQYF. The CDR3 DNA is TGTGCCAGCAGCGCGGGCGGAGAGACCCAGTACTTC. The rearrangement joins TRBV9 to TRBJ2-5; unclear D gene. The V gene lost 3 bases and the J gene lost 4 bases, with 7 bases spanning the gap. This CDR3 has 12 residues. Germline lookup yields CDR1 SGDLS and CDR2 YYNGEE.

The V and J genes are TRBV11-2 and TRBJ1-1; perhaps TRBD1 as D (6 bases). V lost 3 bases to trimming and J lost 11 bases, with 7 bases between them. Germline-derived CDR1 and CDR2 are SGHAT and FQNNGV. This CDR3 comprises 10 residues. The DNA of the CDR3 is TGTGCCAGCAGCTTCGACAGGGCTTTCTTT. This gives the protein CASSFDRAFF.

This clonotype was picked up a small number of times. The rearrangement links TRBV5-1 to TRBJ2-1, with D unresolved. CDR1 is SGHRS, CDR2 YFSETQ, per germline. This CDR3 has 12 residues. V was shortened by 4 bases and J by 3 bases, with 5 bases between the two germline ends. CDR3 in amino acids: CASSHIYNEQFF. Written as DNA, the CDR3 is TGCGCCAGCAGCCATATCTACAATGAGCAGTTCTTC.

CDR3 sequence reads: CASSTSAGTDTQYF. The CDR3 bases are TGTGCCAGCAGCACATCTGCGGGGACAGATACGCAGTATTTT. The chain carries TRBV11-1 and TRBJ2-3, with a possible D match to TRBD2 (6 bases). This CDR3 comprises 14 residues. Germline CDR1 and CDR2: SGHAT and FQDESV (reference sequence). The germline V and J ends were trimmed by 5 bases and 3 bases, with 12 bases remaining between them.

This clonotype has at least ten counts. V and J are TRBV7-9 and TRBJ2-3; tentatively, D is TRBD1 or TRBD2 (6 bases each). The CDR3 covers 16 residues. V lost 5 bases and J 7 bases, leaving 22 bases between the germline ends. CDR1 SEHNR and CDR2 FQNEAQ come from the germline V gene (reference sequence). CDR3 sequence (DNA): TGTGCCAGCAGCAAACTTGACCGGGGGCGGTGGAATACGCAGTATTTT. Amino acid sequence: CASSKLDRGRWNTQYF.

V and J are TRBV20-1 and TRBJ2-1; 9 bases are a match to TRBD2. V lost 7 bases, J lost 0 bases, and 7 bases stayed unmatched. This CDR3 is built from 15 residues. Germline assignment: CDR1 DFQATT and CDR2 SNEGSKA (reference sequence). CDR3 nucleotide sequence: TGCAGTGGGGTTAGCGGGAGCGACTCCTACAATGAGCAGTTCTTC. It encodes CSGVSGSDSYNEQFF.

In its sample, this clonotype was seen a few times. This chain joins TRBV15 and TRBJ2-1, with D hard to call. The V gene's germline CDR1 is LNHNV and CDR2 YYDKDF (reference sequence). CDR3 length: 13 amino acids. The germline V and J ends were trimmed by 5 bases and 6 bases, with 11 bases remaining between them. The CDR3: CATSETAFNEQFF. The CDR3, as DNA: TGTGCCACCAGCGAGACGGCCTTCAATGAGCAGTTCTTC.

In the case of this clonotype: Compared with germline, one end of the junction differs, possibly owing to a read error. The rearrangement uses TRBV4-3 and TRBJ2-7, with 8 bases identical to TRBD1. Germline loops: CDR1 LGHNA, CDR2 YSLEER. The CDR3 extends over 16 amino acids. The CDR3: CASSQDSQGAIYEQYF. The CDR3 DNA sequence: TGTGCCAGCAGCCAAGATAGTCAGGGGGCGATCTACGAGCAGTACTTC.

The J gene is TRBJ1-1, the V gene TRBV19; no reliable D call. The CDR3 loop spans 14 amino acids. Germline assignment: CDR1 LNHDA and CDR2 SQIVND (reference sequence). V was pared by 6 bases and J by 1 base, with 12 bases between. The CDR3 DNA reads as TGTGCCAGTAGACCCCAGGCAGGGAACACTGAAGCTTTCTTT. Translation: CASRPQAGNTEAFF.

The chain employs TRBV20-1 and TRBJ2-3; D not certain. The V end was cut by 3 bases, the J end by 0 bases, with 10 bases between. The CDR3 runs 14 residues. Germline V lookup: CDR1 DFQATT, CDR2 SNEGSKA (reference sequence). DNA for the CDR3: TGCAGTGCTAGGAGGCCCGCCAGCACAGATACGCAGTATTTT. This encodes CSARRPASTDTQYF.

Only a few counts were recorded for this clonotype. The V gene is TRBV11-2, the J gene TRBJ1-1; TRBD1 is a possible D gene (5 bases). The CDR3 sequence is 13 residues long. V was trimmed by 3 bases and J by 4 bases, leaving 9 bases between them. The germline V gene encodes CDR1 SGHAT and CDR2 FQNNGV. CDR3 nucleotide sequence: TGTGCCAGCAGCTTCAGGGCGGGCACTGAAGCTTTCTTT. Translation gives CASSFRAGTEAFF.

This sequence joins TRBV4-1 and TRBJ2-3, with 7 nucleotides matching TRBD1. Germline lookup yields CDR1 MGHRA and CDR2 YSYEKL. The CDR3 totals 15 residues. The J segment lost 5 bases and the V segment lost 1 base, leaving 6 bases of the junction unmatched. CDR3 amino acids: CASSQVGTARDTQYF. The CDR3 DNA follows: TGCGCCAGCAGCCAAGTCGGGACAGCCCGAGATACGCAGTATTTT.

The chain is built from TRBV5-1 and TRBJ2-7; TRBD1 matches at 11 bases. This CDR3 is 13 amino acids long. Germline CDR1 SGHRS, CDR2 YFSETQ. V shed 0 bases, J shed 13 bases, and the junction held 6 bases outside the gene matches. This CDR3 is CASSLGAGQGEYF. In DNA form, the CDR3 reads TGCGCCAGCAGCTTGGGAGCGGGACAGGGGGAATACTTC.

This clonotype came up a few times. The chain carries TRBV13 and TRBJ2-3; unclear D gene. This CDR3 is built from 14 residues. CDR1 and CDR2 (germline): PRHDT, FYEKMQ (reference sequence). Trimming shortened V by 5 bases and J by 1 base, and 10 bases separated the two germline ends. CDR3 in DNA: TGTGCCAGCAGCCCCGCTCAACGCACAGATACGCAGTATTTT. It translates to CASSPAQRTDTQYF.

This clonotype occurred a few times. The chain combines TRBV6-5 with TRBJ2-3, with 9 bases aligning to TRBD1. The CDR3 consists of 14 residues. Trimming cost V 6 bases and J 1 base; bases outside gene matches: 2. Germline assignment: CDR1 MNHEY and CDR2 SVGAGI. CDR3 sequence reads: CASRRTGGTDTQYF. CDR3 sequence (DNA): TGTGCCAGCAGACGGACAGGGGGCACAGATACGCAGTATTTT.

V usage is TRBV20-1 and J usage is TRBJ2-5; D call uncertain. CDR3 length: 13 amino acids. CDR1 and CDR2 from the germline V gene are DFQATT and SNEGSKA (reference sequence). Trimming removed 4 bases from V and 3 bases from J, with 12 bases in between. Here the CDR3 reads CSATRLTKETQYF. In nucleotides, the CDR3 is TGCAGTGCTACCAGACTTACTAAAGAGACCCAGTACTTC.

There are a few counts of this clonotype. The chain recombines TRBV6-2 or TRBV6-3 with TRBJ1-1; TRBD1 matches at 9 bases. The CDR3 extends over 15 amino acids. Trimming took 2 bases from V and 1 from J; bases not matched to a gene: 2. CDR1 MNHEY and CDR2 SVGEGT come from the germline V gene. The CDR3 protein is CASSYQGQGNTEAFF. In DNA form, the CDR3 reads TGTGCCAGCAGTTACCAGGGACAGGGGAACACTGAAGCTTTCTTT.

This clonotype was counted between two and nine times. This chain links TRBV10-2 with TRBJ1-5; 7 bases align to TRBD1. The CDR3 spans 14 residues. From germline, CDR1 is WSHSY and CDR2 SAAADI. V trimming: 5 bases; J trimming: 7 bases; junction bases outside the gene matches: 8. The CDR3 is CASSPRQGEQPQHF. CDR3 bases: TGCGCCAGCAGTCCCCGACAGGGTGAGCAGCCCCAGCATTTT.

The chain recombines TRBV4-2 with TRBJ1-2; 7 nucleotides align to TRBD1. The V gene end was trimmed by 1 base and the J gene end by 8 bases; junction bases not matched to a gene: 4. The length of the CDR3 is 13 residues. The germline gives CDR1 LGHNA, CDR2 YNFKEQ. The DNA for the CDR3 is TGTGCCAGCAGCCAAGCTGGACAGGAAGGCTACACCTTC. Its translation: CASSQAGQEGYTF.

V gene TRBV5-1 combines with J gene TRBJ1-1; D is unresolved. The V end lost 2 bases, the J end lost 0 bases, and 8 bases lay between the germline ends. Looked up from germline, CDR1 is SGHRS and CDR2 is YFSETQ. The CDR3 has 14 residues. The CDR3 nucleotides read TGCGCCAGCAGCTTCGCAGCCTTGAACACTGAAGCTTTCTTT. It yields the protein CASSFAALNTEAFF.